This passage covers 32 T cell receptor beta chains from one sample sequenced in a study of PD-1 blockade in classical Hodgkin lymphoma. Assay used: immunoSEQ multiplex PCR; TCRdb lists only in-frame clones, some missing. The repertoire holds tens of thousands of clones, with about 85% as singletons. Described time point: cycle 4 day 1 (C4D1), after 5 to 7 weeks of nivolumab. No patient escaped relapse after autologous stem cell transplantation, and brentuximab vedotin exposure varied. Sequences were derived from peripheral blood mononuclear cells (PBMCs), sampled before the fourth cycle of nivolumab. Receptors were obtained from a human donor with classical Hodgkin lymphoma.

The chain is built from TRBV27 and TRBJ2-5; tentative D call: TRBD2 (5 bases). CDR3 length equals 16 residues. The V gene lost 3 bases and the J gene lost 2 bases, with 16 bases spanning the gap. Per the germline V gene, CDR1 is MNHEY and CDR2 is SMNVEV (reference sequence). The CDR3 loop is CASSLGAGGYQETQYF. CDR3 bases: TGTGCCAGCAGTTTGGGTGCTGGCGGGTATCAAGAGACCCAGTACTTC.

V usage is TRBV4-2 and J usage is TRBJ2-2, with 10 bases identical to TRBD2. The length of the CDR3 is 18 residues. The trim removed 1 base at V and 3 bases at J, leaving 8 bases unmatched. Per the germline V gene, CDR1 is LGHNA and CDR2 is YNFKEQ. The CDR3 sequence is CASSQASGGGPDTGELFF. DNA of the CDR3: TGTGCCAGCAGCCAAGCCAGCGGGGGGGGACCCGACACCGGGGAGCTGTTTTTT.

The chain carries TRBV21-1 and TRBJ2-1; the table's D call TRBD2 went unverified against the DNA. TRBV21-1 is tagged as a pseudogene. The CDR3 has 17 residues. CDR3 sequence reads: CASSKSGTSGVPDEQFF. The CDR3, as DNA: TGTGCCAGCAGCAAATCGGGGACTAGCGGGGTCCCCGATGAGCAGTTCTTC.

The gene calls are TRBV2 and TRBJ2-5; TRBD1 is a possible D gene (7 bases). Germline CDR1 reads SNHLY; CDR2 reads FYNNEI. This CDR3 has 14 amino acids. The V and J ends lost 6 bases and 5 bases respectively, with 16 bases between them. The CDR3 protein is CASSGQGGLETQYF. Written as DNA, the CDR3 is TGTGCCAGCAGCGGGCAGGGGGGCCTCGAGACCCAGTACTTC.

The chain employs TRBV6-5 and TRBJ1-5; no reliable D call. Germline V gene data show CDR1 as MNHEY and CDR2 as SVGAGI. The V gene lost 6 bases and the J gene lost 3 bases, with 15 bases spanning the gap. The CDR3 contains 15 residues. CDR3 sequence: CASRPLEANNQPQHF. DNA for the CDR3: TGTGCCAGCAGGCCCCTCGAGGCGAACAATCAGCCCCAGCATTTT.

As for this clone: The sample contains more than one DNA sequence encoding this CDR3. This chain links TRBV5-1 with TRBJ2-5; 7 bases fit TRBD2. The CDR3 extends over 13 amino acids. The V gene's germline CDR1 is SGHRS and CDR2 YFSETQ. V dropped 4 bases and J dropped 5; count of bases not matched to a gene: 5. CDR3 sequence reads: CASSLGGGETQYF. CDR3 nucleotides: TGCGCCAGCAGCCTTGGGGGAGGGGAGACCCAGTACTTC.

This chain links TRBV5-1 with TRBJ1-6; maybe TRBD1 (6 bases). The CDR3 length is 14 residues. V was shortened by 0 bases and J by 8 bases, with 9 bases between the two germline ends. Germline V gene sequence: CDR1 SGHRS, CDR2 YFSETQ. The CDR3 DNA reads TGCGCCAGCAGCTTGGAAGGGGGTGATTCACCCCTCCACTTT. This codes for CASSLEGGDSPLHF.

The chain links TRBV7-9 to TRBJ2-7; D unclear. The CDR3 has 14 residues. Germline V gene sequence: CDR1 SEHNR, CDR2 FQNEAQ (reference sequence). Trimming took off 1 base at V and 3 bases at J, with 10 bases between the two ends. The CDR3 DNA is TGTGCCAGCAGCTTAGAAGGCCAAGGCTACGAGCAGTACTTC. Translated: CASSLEGQGYEQYF.

The V call is TRBV4-1, the J call TRBJ1-4, with TRBD1 matching 8 bases. CDR1 is MGHRA, CDR2 YSYEKL, per germline. The CDR3 loop spans 16 amino acids. Unmatched junction bases numbered 11, after V lost 3 bases and J lost 8 bases. The CDR3 DNA follows: TGCGCCAGCAGCCAGGTAGGACAGGGAGGTACCGAAAAACTGTTTTTT. It translates to CASSQVGQGGTEKLFF.

The chain is built from TRBV5-1 and TRBJ2-2; D unclear. CDR1 is SGHRS and CDR2 is YFSETQ in the germline V gene. Trimming shortened V by 4 bases and J by 7 bases, and 17 bases separated the two germline ends. This CDR3 has 15 residues. This CDR3 is CASSPRGPDGGELFF. CDR3 DNA: TGCGCCAGCAGCCCTAGAGGACCAGATGGCGGGGAGCTGTTTTTT.

The chain couples TRBV6-6 to TRBJ1-1; 7 nucleotides line up with TRBD1. This CDR3 region has 15 residues. V was clipped by 2 bases and J by 0 bases; unmatched bases: 3. In germline, CDR1 is MNHNY, CDR2 SVGAGI (reference sequence). For the CDR3, the DNA is TGTGCCAGCAGTTACCCAGGGGGGATGAACACTGAAGCTTTCTTT. This gives the protein CASSYPGGMNTEAFF.

In this sample, this clone turned up once. The chain combines TRBV9 with TRBJ1-6; D uncertain. Germline CDR1 and CDR2: SGDLS and YYNGEE. The V end was cut by 0 bases, the J end by 6 bases, with 10 bases between. The CDR3 sequence is 15 residues long. The CDR3, as DNA: TGTGCCAGCAGCGTAGATCCCCTTTTTAATTCACCCCTCCACTTT. It translates to CASSVDPLFNSPLHF.

In this sample, this clone turned up once. CDR3 region: CASSYVGGGNTEAFF. Written as DNA, the CDR3 is TGTGCCAGCAGTTACGTCGGGGGGGGGAACACTGAAGCTTTCTTT. The chain has TRBV6-5 and TRBJ1-1; weak D call: TRBD1 (5 bases). Per germline, CDR1 MNHEY and CDR2 SVGAGI. This CDR3 has 15 amino acids. Trimming left V 2 bases short and J 1 base short, with 11 bases between.

Turning to this clone: Other DNA sequences in this sample translate to the same CDR3. The rearrangement links TRBV5-1 to TRBJ1-1, with D unresolved. This CDR3 has 15 amino acids. V dropped 4 bases and J dropped 3 bases, with 16 bases sitting between them. The germline CDR1 and CDR2 sequences are SGHRS and YFSETQ. DNA for the CDR3: TGCGCCAGCAGCCCCTCAACGGGCCCAGACACTGAAGCTTTCTTT. The encoded protein is CASSPSTGPDTEAFF.

Only a few counts were recorded for this clone. The chain uses TRBV10-3 and TRBJ2-2, with D maybe TRBD2 (5 bases). V was clipped by 10 bases and J by 2 bases, with 14 bases between them. The CDR3 consists of 14 residues. The germline CDR1 and CDR2 sequences are ENHRY and SYGVKD. DNA for the CDR3: TGTGCCACCAAGCCGGGATCAAACACCGGGGAGCTGTTTTTT. This sequence encodes CATKPGSNTGELFF.

The chain employs TRBV5-1 and TRBJ2-3; no reliable D call. In germline, CDR1 is SGHRS, CDR2 YFSETQ. This CDR3 has 15 residues. With 1 base removed from V and 2 bases from J, the gap between germline ends came to 11 bases. The CDR3 loop reads CASSLRIDFTDTQYF. Written as DNA, the CDR3 is TGCGCCAGCAGCTTGAGGATAGATTTCACAGATACGCAGTATTTT. The full variable domain, rest sourced from reference TRBV5-1 and TRBJ2-3, is KAGVTQTPRYLIKTRGQQVTLSCSPISGHRSVSWYQQTPGQGLQFLFEYFSETQRNKGNFPGRFSGRQFSNSRSEMNVSTLELGDSALYLCASSLRIDFTDTQYFGPGTRLTVL.

This chain connects TRBV6-5 to TRBJ2-3; D unresolved. The CDR3 is made up of 14 amino acids. V lost 5 bases and J lost 0, with 9 bases in between. Germline loops: CDR1 MNHEY, CDR2 SVGAGI. CDR3 residues: CASSTADSTDTQYF. Here the CDR3 DNA reads TGTGCCAGCAGTACCGCTGACAGCACAGATACGCAGTATTTT.

This clone came up once. The chain carries TRBV5-1 and TRBJ1-6; 12 bases match TRBD1. Per the germline V gene, CDR1 is SGHRS and CDR2 is YFSETQ. The CDR3 totals 15 residues. Unmatched junction bases numbered 7, after V lost 5 bases and J lost 10 bases. For the CDR3, the DNA is TGCGCCAGCAGTTCTGGGACAGGGGGCAACTCACCCCTCCACTTT. This gives the protein CASSSGTGGNSPLHF.

The J gene is TRBJ2-7, the V gene TRBV6-6; 7 bases match TRBD2. There are 13 residues in the CDR3. The germline gives CDR1 MNHNY, CDR2 SVGAGI (reference sequence). V dropped 11 bases and J dropped 2; count of bases not matched to a gene: 9. DNA for the CDR3: TGTGCCTGCGCCGGGACTAAAACCTACGAGCAGTACTTC. Translation gives CACAGTKTYEQYF.

The CDR3 DNA reads as TGCGCCAGCAGCTTTTCGACTGGCTACAATGAGCAGTTCTTC. The encoded protein is CASSFSTGYNEQFF. The chain joins TRBV5-1 to TRBJ2-1; D is ambiguous. CDR1 and CDR2 (germline): SGHRS, YFSETQ. The CDR3 runs to 14 residues. V lost 2 bases and J 3 bases, leaving 9 bases between the germline ends.

DNA for the CDR3: TGCGCCAGCAGCAGCAGCTTAAACTATGGCTACACCTTC. This codes for CASSSSLNYGYTF. The chain links TRBV5-1 to TRBJ1-2; D gene uncertain. Germline-derived CDR1 and CDR2 are SGHRS and YFSETQ. The V and J ends lost 4 bases and 2 bases respectively, with 9 bases between them. This CDR3 is built from 13 residues.

The CDR3 region is CASSPTDPSNQPQHF. As DNA, the CDR3 is TGCGCCAGCAGCCCGACAGACCCTAGCAATCAGCCCCAGCATTTT. This chain links TRBV5-1 with TRBJ1-5, with D possibly being TRBD1 (5 bases). V was trimmed by 4 bases and J by 0 bases, leaving 11 bases between them. Germline V gene sequence: CDR1 SGHRS, CDR2 YFSETQ. The CDR3 length is 15 residues.

This clone was counted a few times. The rearrangement links TRBV10-3 to TRBJ1-1; 11 bases agree with TRBD1. Germline V gene data show CDR1 as ENHRY and CDR2 as SYGVKD. The CDR3 covers 15 residues. V was pared by 6 bases and J by 1 base, with 4 bases of the junction left unmatched. CDR3 amino acids: CAISVGTGGNTEAFF. CDR3 bases: TGTGCCATCAGCGTGGGGACAGGGGGGAACACTGAAGCTTTCTTT.

This clone came up once. The J gene is TRBJ2-7, the V gene TRBV4-1; weak D call: TRBD1 (6 bases). In germline, CDR1 is MGHRA, CDR2 YSYEKL. Trimming cost V 5 bases and J 0 bases, with 14 bases left between them. The CDR3 is 15 residues long. CDR3 sequence: CASSTLNRVSYEQYF. The CDR3 bases are TGCGCCAGCAGCACACTCAACAGGGTCTCCTACGAGCAGTACTTC.

The J gene is TRBJ2-5, the V gene TRBV6-6; maybe TRBD1 (6 bases). The CDR3 has 15 residues. V shed 0 bases and J shed 7 bases, with 15 bases lying between them. Germline CDR1 reads MNHNY; CDR2 reads SVGAGI (reference sequence). As DNA, the CDR3 is TGTGCCAGCAGTTACTCGCCTGGTGTAGGGGGGACCCAGTACTTC. Amino acid sequence: CASSYSPGVGGTQYF.

The rearrangement joins TRBV11-2 to TRBJ2-5; the D is unclear. This CDR3 has 12 amino acids. The germline V and J ends were trimmed by 4 bases and 4 bases, with 7 bases remaining between them. CDR1 SGHAT and CDR2 FQNNGV come from the germline V gene. The CDR3 DNA reads as TGTGCCAGCAGCTCCGTCAGAGAGACCCAGTACTTC. Protein product: CASSSVRETQYF.

CDR3 in DNA: TGTGCCAGCAGTTTATTCCGGGGGGCCTACGAGCAGTACTTC. Residues: CASSLFRGAYEQYF. This chain connects TRBV5-4 to TRBJ2-7; 7 bases map to TRBD2. The CDR3 is 14 residues long. Germline CDR1 reads SGHNT; CDR2 reads YYREEE (reference sequence). With V trimmed by 5 bases and J by 2 bases, 7 bases remained unmatched.

J is TRBJ2-1 and V is TRBV27, with D perhaps matching TRBD2 (5 bases). Germline V gene data show CDR1 as MNHEY and CDR2 as SMNVEV (reference sequence). Trimming pared 3 bases from V and 3 bases from J, leaving 12 bases between. The CDR3 loop spans 15 amino acids. In nucleotides, the CDR3 is TGTGCCAGCAGTTTTCGGCGGGCAGACTACAATGAGCAGTTCTTC. Protein: CASSFRRADYNEQFF.

This clone was observed a single time. The CDR3 sequence: CASSPGQGGNQPQHF. DNA for the CDR3: TGCGCCAGCAGCCCGGGACAGGGAGGCAATCAGCCCCAGCATTTT. J is TRBJ1-5 and V is TRBV5-1, with 9 bases that match TRBD1. Germline V CDR1 and CDR2: SGHRS, YFSETQ. The junction had 4 bases not matched to a gene; V was cut back by 4 bases and J by 2 bases. This CDR3 region has 15 residues.

The CDR3 region is CASSLAGNGETQYF. Here the CDR3 DNA reads TGCGCCAGCAGCTTGGCGGGGAATGGGGAGACCCAGTACTTC. V and J are TRBV5-1 and TRBJ2-5, with D possibly matching TRBD2 (5 bases). The ends were cut back, 0 bases at V and 5 bases at J, with 11 bases in the middle. The CDR3 spans 14 residues. Germline V gene lookup returns CDR1 SGHRS and CDR2 YFSETQ.

V gene TRBV7-2 combines with J gene TRBJ2-5, with D unclear. TRBJ2-7 matches the DNA end more closely, so the J call is doubtful. Germline-derived CDR1 and CDR2 are SGHTA and FQGNSA. The CDR3 has 14 amino acids. DNA for the CDR3: TGTGCCAGCAGCTTTCCCCCCAGGAACTACGAGCAGTACTTC. Protein product: CASSFPPRNYEQYF.

This clone came up a few times. V is TRBV5-1 and J is TRBJ1-6; tentative D call: TRBD1 (5 bases). The germline V gene encodes CDR1 SGHRS and CDR2 YFSETQ. CDR3 length: 13 amino acids. V was shortened by 0 bases and J by 7 bases, with 5 bases between the two germline ends. The DNA for the CDR3 is TGCGCCAGCAGCTTGGCAGGGAATTCACCCCTCCACTTT. Translating it yields CASSLAGNSPLHF. The variable domain in full, completed from reference TRBV5-1 and TRBJ1-6, reads KAGVTQTPRYLIKTRGQQVTLSCSPISGHRSVSWYQQTPGQGLQFLFEYFSETQRNKGNFPGRFSGRQFSNSRSEMNVSTLELGDSALYLCASSLAGNSPLHFGNGTRLTVT.